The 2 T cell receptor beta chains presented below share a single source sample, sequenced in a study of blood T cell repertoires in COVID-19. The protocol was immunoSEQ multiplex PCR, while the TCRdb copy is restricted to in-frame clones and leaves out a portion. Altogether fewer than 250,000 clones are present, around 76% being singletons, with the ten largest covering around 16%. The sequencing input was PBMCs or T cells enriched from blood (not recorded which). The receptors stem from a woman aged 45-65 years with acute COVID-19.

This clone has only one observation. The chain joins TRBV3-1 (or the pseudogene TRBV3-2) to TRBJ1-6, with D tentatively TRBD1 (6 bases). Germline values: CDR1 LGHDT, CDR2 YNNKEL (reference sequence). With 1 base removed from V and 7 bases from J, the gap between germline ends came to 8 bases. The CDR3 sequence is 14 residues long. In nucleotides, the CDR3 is TGTGCCAGCAGCCAAGGACAGGAAAATTCACCCCTCCACTTT. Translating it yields CASSQGQENSPLHF.

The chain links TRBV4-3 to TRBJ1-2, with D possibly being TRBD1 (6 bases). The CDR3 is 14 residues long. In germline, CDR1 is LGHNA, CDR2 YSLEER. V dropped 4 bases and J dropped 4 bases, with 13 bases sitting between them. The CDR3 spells CASSPQLDSYGYTF. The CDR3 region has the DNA TGCGCCAGCAGCCCCCAGCTGGACAGCTATGGCTACACCTTC.